The clone carrying this TCR beta chain turned up a few times. Time point denoted: pre-sensitization, week 0. Treatment defined: therapeutic diphenylcyclopropenone sensitization with weekly scalp DPC. This entry is derived from a study of human T cells and chemical hapten exposure. Trimming cost V 5 bases and J 9 bases, with 10 bases left between them. The CDR3 runs to 12 residues. CDR1 and CDR2 (germline): SNHLY, FYNNEI. In TCRdb, the RACE reads were re-called with MiXCR into one record per CDR3 protein. The sample lists around 260,000 distinct CDR3 sequences, more than 6.5% occurring once. The sample here was whole blood, taken in connection with sensitization to the hapten diphenylcyclopropenone (DPC). The source of this sequence is a woman between 40 and 55 years old with alopecia areata. Some clones in this sample may be carry-over from other donors' samples. This chain connects TRBV2 to TRBJ2-2; D unresolved. CDR3 sequence: CASSKNLRELFF. As DNA, the CDR3 is TGTGCCAGCAGTAAAAACCTCCGGGAGCTGTTTTTT.